Presented here are 30 T cell receptor beta chains from one specimen sequenced in a study of identical twins. Via MiXCR, TCRdb re-called the 5' RACE reads, giving one row per CDR3 protein. Of some 560,000 distinct CDR3 sequences in the sample, over 8.5% were seen once. The sample was also reused in another study, on yellow fever vaccine responses in identical twins.

Sequencing used PBMCs. The source is a woman under 30 in good health.

This clonotype was detected only a few times. The rearrangement uses TRBV7-8 and TRBJ2-7, with D tentatively TRBD1 (6 bases). Trimming pared 5 bases from V and 4 bases from J, leaving 15 bases between. The length of the CDR3 is 14 residues. The germline gives CDR1 SGHVS, CDR2 FQNEAQ. The CDR3 DNA follows: TGTGCCAGCAGCATGGGACACGGCAAGTACGAGCAGTACTTC. It encodes CASSMGHGKYEQYF. The full variable domain, rest sourced from reference TRBV7-8 and TRBJ2-7, is GAGVSQSPRYKVAKRGQDVALRCDPISGHVSLFWYQQALGQGPEFLTYFQNEAQLDKSGLPSDRFFAERPEGSVSTLKIQRTQQEDSAVYLCASSMGHGKYEQYFGPGTRLTVT.

The gene calls are TRBV2 and TRBJ2-3; D may be TRBD1 (6 bases). This CDR3 has 13 residues. From germline, CDR1 is SNHLY and CDR2 FYNNEI. V was trimmed by 7 bases and J by 3 bases, leaving 11 bases between them. The CDR3 DNA is TGTGCCAGCAAGGGGGACGTGACAGATACGCAGTATTTT. Amino acids: CASKGDVTDTQYF.

This clonotype appeared many times. The V call is TRBV20-1, the J call TRBJ2-7, with D perhaps matching TRBD2 (6 bases). The ends were cut back, 3 bases at V and 0 bases at J, with 15 bases in the middle. From germline, CDR1 is DFQATT and CDR2 SNEGSKA (reference sequence). This CDR3 is built from 15 residues. The CDR3 protein is CSASPPLAGSYEQYF. The CDR3 region has the DNA TGCAGTGCTAGCCCCCCACTAGCTGGCTCCTACGAGCAGTACTTC.

V is TRBV9 and J is TRBJ2-3; 8 bases fit TRBD2. Per the germline V gene, CDR1 is SGDLS and CDR2 is YYNGEE. CDR3 length equals 14 residues. V shed 3 bases, J shed 4 bases, and the junction held 4 bases outside the gene matches. This CDR3 is CASSAGGLADTQYF. The CDR3 nucleotides read TGTGCCAGCAGCGCGGGGGGGCTGGCAGATACGCAGTATTTT.

CDR3 in amino acids: CASSQDLEDYNEQFF. The CDR3 bases are TGTGCCAGCAGCCAAGATTTGGAGGACTACAATGAGCAGTTCTTC. The gene calls are TRBV4-2 and TRBJ2-1; possible D gene TRBD2, 5 bases. Germline V gives CDR1 LGHNA, CDR2 YNFKEQ. V was pared by 0 bases and J by 3 bases, with 9 bases between. This CDR3 is built from 15 residues.

This chain joins TRBV10-2 and TRBJ2-7, with 12 bases aligning to TRBD2. The CDR3 spans 14 residues. V dropped 4 bases and J dropped 6; count of bases not matched to a gene: 4. Germline V gene lookup returns CDR1 WSHSY and CDR2 SAAADI. CDR3 coding DNA: TGCGCCAGCAGTGGGACTAGCGGGATCGGCGAGCAGTACTTC. Encoded protein: CASSGTSGIGEQYF.

The chain recombines TRBV7-9 with TRBJ2-1; 7 bases are shared with TRBD1. The V gene end was trimmed by 5 bases and the J gene end by 7 bases; junction bases not matched to a gene: 2. Germline CDR1 reads SEHNR; CDR2 reads FQNEAQ (reference sequence). The CDR3 spans 12 residues. CDR3 residues: CASSNRGNEQFF. CDR3 sequence (DNA): TGTGCCAGCAGCAACAGGGGTAATGAGCAGTTCTTC.

Concerning this clonotype itself: The germline gene is not matched at one end of the junction; a read error may be the cause. V usage is TRBV7-9 and J usage is TRBJ2-1, with D tentatively TRBD1 (6 bases). There are 11 residues in the CDR3. Germline-derived CDR1 and CDR2 are SEHNR and FQNEAQ (reference sequence). Here the CDR3 reads CASSSQGHSVF. In nucleotides, the CDR3 is TGTGCCAGCAGCTCCCAGGGACACAGCGTCTTC. Variable domain in full (rest from reference TRBV7-9 and TRBJ2-1): DTGVSQNPRHKITKRGQNVTFRCDPISEHNRLYWYRQTLGQGPEFLTYFQNEAQLEKSRLLSDRFSAERPKGSFSTLEIQRTEQGDSAMYLCASSSQGHSVFGPGTRLTVL.

This clonotype was detected many times. The chain employs TRBV6-1 and TRBJ2-7; possibly TRBD1 for D (6 bases). CDR1 and CDR2 (germline): MNHNS, SASEGT. The CDR3 spans 16 residues. Trimming removed 4 bases at V and 0 bases at J, with 16 bases between. Here the CDR3 DNA reads TGTGCCAGCAGTGGGGGGACAAGGGGGATCTCCTACGAGCAGTACTTC. Translation: CASSGGTRGISYEQYF.

The CDR3: CASSLAPRAEQFF. CDR3 in DNA: TGTGCCAGCAGCTTAGCTCCTCGGGCTGAGCAGTTCTTC. V gene TRBV7-8 combines with J gene TRBJ2-1; D gene unclear. Trimming took 0 bases from V and 9 from J, leaving 9 bases between them. CDR3 length: 13 amino acids. The germline gives CDR1 SGHVS, CDR2 FQNEAQ.

The chain joins TRBV9 to TRBJ2-1; 10 nucleotides match TRBD2. This CDR3 spans 15 amino acids. The junction had 3 bases not matched to a gene; V was cut back by 0 bases and J by 6 bases. Per the germline V gene, CDR1 is SGDLS and CDR2 is YYNGEE. The CDR3 nucleotides are TGTGCCAGCAGCGTAGTTCTAGCGGGAGTCAATGAGCAGTTCTTC. It is translated as CASSVVLAGVNEQFF.

Ten or more counts support this clonotype. The CDR3 nucleotides read TGCAGTGCTAGAGTGGACAGAAATTCACCCCTCCACTTT. As protein: CSARVDRNSPLHF. The chain carries TRBV20-1 and TRBJ1-6; D perhaps matches TRBD1 (6 bases). The germline gives CDR1 DFQATT, CDR2 SNEGSKA (reference sequence). This CDR3 comprises 13 residues. V dropped 1 base and J dropped 7 bases, with 8 bases sitting between them.

This clonotype was counted many times. The V call is TRBV3-1, the J call TRBJ2-5; no clear D. CDR3 length: 11 residues. CDR1 and CDR2 (germline): LGHDT, YNNKEL (reference sequence). Trimming cost V 7 bases and J 5 bases, with 8 bases left between them. The CDR3 reads CASTPGETQYF. The CDR3 coding sequence is TGTGCCAGCACTCCGGGTGAGACCCAGTACTTC.

This clonotype was counted a few times. The chain combines TRBV5-1 with TRBJ1-1; the match to TRBD1 covers 7 bases. The trim removed 6 bases at V and 4 bases at J, leaving 6 bases unmatched. Germline assignment: CDR1 SGHRS and CDR2 YFSETQ. The CDR3 extends over 13 amino acids. CDR3 nucleotides: TGCGCCAGCACAGGGGGGCATAGCACTGAAGCTTTCTTT. Translated, it gives CASTGGHSTEAFF.

This clonotype has more than one count but fewer than ten. This sequence joins TRBV10-3 and TRBJ1-1, with D uncertain. The length of the CDR3 is 14 residues. The V gene's germline CDR1 is ENHRY and CDR2 SYGVKD. V was pared by 0 bases and J by 5 bases, with 10 bases between. The CDR3 nucleotides are TGTGCCATCAGTGAGTCTTTCGGGGAAACTGAAGCTTTCTTT. Translating gives CAISESFGETEAFF.

The chain uses TRBV18 and TRBJ1-6; D possibly corresponds to TRBD1 (6 bases). The CDR3 has 16 amino acids. Germline V gene sequence: CDR1 KGHSH, CDR2 LQKENI. V dropped 5 bases and J dropped 10 bases, with 21 bases sitting between them. The CDR3 sequence: CASSGQQGAYESPLHF. The CDR3 DNA reads TGTGCCAGCTCAGGCCAACAGGGAGCCTACGAGTCACCCCTCCACTTT.

This clonotype was recorded many times. The V call is TRBV7-2, the J call TRBJ2-5; 7 bases are shared with TRBD2. V was clipped by 2 bases and J by 1 base; unmatched bases: 4. CDR1 SGHTA and CDR2 FQGNSA come from the germline V gene. The CDR3 length is 15 residues. The CDR3 loop reads CASSLQGGAQETQYF. DNA of the CDR3: TGTGCCAGCAGCTTACAGGGAGGGGCCCAAGAGACCCAGTACTTC. Variable domain in full (rest from reference TRBV7-2 and TRBJ2-5): GAGVSQSPSNKVTEKGKDVELRCDPISGHTALYWYRQSLGQGLEFLIYFQGNSAPDKSGLPSDRFSAERTGGSVSTLTIQRTQQEDSAVYLCASSLQGGAQETQYFGPGTRLLVL.

This clonotype came up a few times. This chain uses TRBV27 with TRBJ2-1; D not resolved. Germline lookup yields CDR1 MNHEY and CDR2 SMNVEV (reference sequence). This CDR3 contains 14 residues. V was pared by 8 bases and J by 4 bases, with 15 bases between. CDR3 DNA: TGTGCCAGCGCCAGGAGCGCTCTTTACAATGAGCAGTTCTTC. It specifies CASARSALYNEQFF.

This clonotype showed up many times. The chain recombines TRBV29-1 with TRBJ2-5, with D possibly being TRBD1 (5 bases). This CDR3 has 14 amino acids. Trimming took off 3 bases at V and 5 bases at J, with 16 bases between the two ends. Germline V gene data show CDR1 as SQVTM and CDR2 as ANQGSEA. In nucleotides, the CDR3 is TGCAGCGTTGAGATTGGCAACTGGGGCGAGACCCAGTACTTC. Protein: CSVEIGNWGETQYF. Full variable domain (missing parts from reference TRBV29-1 and TRBJ2-5): SAVISQKPSRDICQRGTSLTIQCQVDSQVTMMFWYRQQPGQSLTLIATANQGSEATYESGFVIDKFPISRPNLTFSTLTVSNMSPEDSSIYLCSVEIGNWGETQYFGPGTRLLVL.

In its sample, this clonotype was seen many times. The chain carries TRBV6-5 and TRBJ2-2, with D possibly TRBD1 on 6 matching bases. The V gene lost 5 bases and the J gene lost 5 bases, with 15 bases spanning the gap. CDR1 is MNHEY and CDR2 is SVGAGI in the germline V gene. This CDR3 has 15 amino acids. The CDR3 region has the DNA TGTGCCAGCAGTCAAGTAGCAAGGGGGACCGGGGAGCTGTTTTTT. It encodes CASSQVARGTGELFF.

This clonotype was seen a handful of times. The rearrangement uses TRBV11-2 and TRBJ2-3; D gene uncertain. Between the trimmed V and J ends, which lost 5 bases and 3 bases, there was a span of 12 bases. This CDR3 spans 14 amino acids. Germline assignment: CDR1 SGHAT and CDR2 FQNNGV. The DNA of the CDR3 is TGTGCCAGCAGCCCCCCGGATAGGACAGATACGCAGTATTTT. Its translation is CASSPPDRTDTQYF. Complete variable domain (other parts from reference TRBV11-2 and TRBJ2-3): EAGVAQSPRYKIIEKRQSVAFWCNPISGHATLYWYQQILGQGPKLLIQFQNNGVVDDSQLPKDRFSAERLKGVDSTLKIQPAKLEDSAVYLCASSPPDRTDTQYFGPGTRLTVL.

This clonotype was observed a few times. The DNA of the CDR3 is TGTGCCAGCAGTTTTGTAAGGCGAGATACGCAGTATTTT. Its translation is CASSFVRRDTQYF. This chain joins TRBV12-3 or TRBV12-4 and TRBJ2-3, with D hard to call. Between the trimmed V and J ends, which lost 3 bases and 5 bases, there was a span of 9 bases. The CDR3 spans 13 residues.

This clonotype came up a few times. This sequence joins TRBV20-1 and TRBJ2-7; no clear D. The CDR3 runs 14 residues. Trimming removed 3 bases at V and 6 bases at J, with 18 bases between. Germline V gene data show CDR1 as DFQATT and CDR2 as SNEGSKA (reference sequence). CDR3 sequence (DNA): TGCAGTGCTAGTGACCCGAACGGGCCCGCCGAGCAGTACTTC. Translating gives CSASDPNGPAEQYF.

J is TRBJ2-7 and V is TRBV4-3; 8 nucleotides agree with TRBD1. The germline gives CDR1 LGHNA, CDR2 YSLEER. V gave up 3 bases and J gave up 3 bases; unmatched junction bases: 4. CDR3 length equals 14 residues. CDR3 bases: TGCGCCAGCAGCCATGGACAGGGCGACTACGAGCAGTACTTC. This translates into CASSHGQGDYEQYF.

Only a few counts were recorded for this clonotype. The V gene is TRBV15, the J gene TRBJ2-3; 16 bases map to TRBD2. Germline CDR1 is LNHNV and CDR2 is YYDKDF (reference sequence). The junction had 5 bases not matched to a gene; V was cut back by 2 bases and J by 6 bases. The CDR3 totals 17 residues. As DNA, the CDR3 is TGTGCCACCAGCAGAACCCCGGGACTAGCGGGAGGGGATACGCAGTATTTT. Protein product: CATSRTPGLAGGDTQYF.

This clonotype was counted many times. The genes are TRBV5-8 and TRBJ2-3, with 8 nucleotides matching TRBD1. The germline V gene encodes CDR1 SGHTS and CDR2 YDEGEE. J gave up 11 bases and V 5 bases, and 10 bases lay outside the gene matches. The CDR3 has 13 amino acids. The CDR3 DNA reads as TGTGCCAGCAGGCAAACGTCCGGGACAGGGCAGTATTTT. The encoded protein is CASRQTSGTGQYF.

This clonotype was seen a few times. The V gene is TRBV6-2 or TRBV6-3, the J gene TRBJ2-3; possibly TRBD1 or TRBD2 for D (5 bases each). Germline assignment: CDR1 MNHEY and CDR2 SVGEGT. CDR3 length: 14 amino acids. V was trimmed by 7 bases and J by 4 bases, leaving 15 bases between them. The CDR3 is CASTRGVIADTQYF. The CDR3 coding sequence is TGTGCCAGCACCCGAGGGGTAATCGCAGATACGCAGTATTTT.

This clonotype was found a few times. The chain links TRBV7-2 to TRBJ2-7; 10 nucleotides agree with TRBD2. Germline loops: CDR1 SGHTA, CDR2 FQGNSA. V lost 5 bases, J lost 7 bases, and 5 bases stayed unmatched. This CDR3 region has 13 residues. CDR3 in DNA: TGTGCCAGCAGCCAAGGGACTAGCGTGGAGCAGTACTTC. Protein sequence: CASSQGTSVEQYF.

In its sample, this clonotype was seen a few times. J is TRBJ2-2 and V is TRBV12-3 or TRBV12-4, with 14 bases that match TRBD2. With V trimmed by 1 base and J by 0 bases, 4 bases remained unmatched. This CDR3 comprises 19 residues. CDR3 sequence: CASSLVTSGRGSNTGELFF. The CDR3 DNA reads TGTGCCAGCAGTTTAGTGACTAGCGGGAGGGGTTCGAACACCGGGGAGCTGTTTTTT.

This sequence joins TRBV29-1 and TRBJ2-5, with TRBD2 matching 7 bases. Germline CDR1 reads SQVTM; CDR2 reads ANQGSEA. Trimming at V came to 6 bases and at J to 4 bases, leaving 14 bases not matched to a gene. CDR3 size: 15 residues. Written as DNA, the CDR3 is TGCAGCGTAAAGCCTTGGGGAGGGAGAGGAGAGACCCAGTACTTC. Encoded protein: CSVKPWGGRGETQYF.